Sequencing of this TCR beta chain was carried out in a study of control samples from healthy donors and cancer patients. Libraries were prepared by immunoSEQ multiplex PCR; TCRdb keeps only in-frame clonotypes and omits some of them. The table lists roughly 74,000 clones, around 94% of them singletons. Sequences were obtained from blood. This TCR was recovered from a woman between 18 and 29 years old in good health.

This CDR3 is CASSLGIAGGHNEQFF. In DNA, the CDR3 is TGTGCCAGCAGCTTAGGAATAGCGGGGGGACACAATGAGCAGTTCTTC. The chain recombines TRBV7-3 with TRBJ2-1, with TRBD2 matching 10 bases. Germline trimming cut 2 bases from V and 5 bases from J; bases unmatched to any gene: 6. Looked up from germline, CDR1 is SGHTA and CDR2 is FQGTGA. This CDR3 has 16 residues.